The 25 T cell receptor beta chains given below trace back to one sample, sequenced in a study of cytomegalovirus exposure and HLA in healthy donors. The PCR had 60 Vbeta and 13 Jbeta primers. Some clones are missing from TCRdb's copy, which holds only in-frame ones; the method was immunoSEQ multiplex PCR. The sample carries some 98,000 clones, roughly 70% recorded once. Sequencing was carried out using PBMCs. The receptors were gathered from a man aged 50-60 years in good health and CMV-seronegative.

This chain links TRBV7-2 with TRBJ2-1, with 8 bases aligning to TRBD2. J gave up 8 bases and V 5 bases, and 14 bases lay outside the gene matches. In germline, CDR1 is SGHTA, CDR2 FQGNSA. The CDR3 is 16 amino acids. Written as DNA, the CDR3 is TGTGCCAGCAGCCAGACCCCGGGACTAGGGCGGCATGAGCAGTTCTTC. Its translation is CASSQTPGLGRHEQFF.

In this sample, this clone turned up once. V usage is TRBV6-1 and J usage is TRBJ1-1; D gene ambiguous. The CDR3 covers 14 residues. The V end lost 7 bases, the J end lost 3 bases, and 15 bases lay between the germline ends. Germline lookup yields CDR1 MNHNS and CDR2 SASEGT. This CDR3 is CASNKDGGYTEAFF. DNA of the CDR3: TGTGCCAGCAATAAGGACGGAGGGTACACTGAAGCTTTCTTT.

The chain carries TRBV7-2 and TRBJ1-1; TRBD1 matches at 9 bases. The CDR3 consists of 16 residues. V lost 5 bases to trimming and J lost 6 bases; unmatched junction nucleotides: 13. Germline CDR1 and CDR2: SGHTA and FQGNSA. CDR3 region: CASSVERRTGVSEAFF. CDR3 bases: TGTGCCAGCAGCGTAGAACGGAGGACAGGGGTCTCTGAAGCTTTCTTT.

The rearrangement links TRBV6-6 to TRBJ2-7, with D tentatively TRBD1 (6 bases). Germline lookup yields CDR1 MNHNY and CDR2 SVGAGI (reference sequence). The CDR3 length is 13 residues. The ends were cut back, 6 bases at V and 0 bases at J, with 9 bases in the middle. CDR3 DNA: TGTGCCAGCAGCGGACAGATCTCCTACGAGCAGTACTTC. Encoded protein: CASSGQISYEQYF.

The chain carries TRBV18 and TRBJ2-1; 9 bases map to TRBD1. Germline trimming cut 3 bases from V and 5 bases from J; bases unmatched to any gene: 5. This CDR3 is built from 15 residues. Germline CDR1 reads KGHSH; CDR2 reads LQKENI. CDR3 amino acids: CASSPGTGNNNEQFF. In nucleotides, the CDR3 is TGTGCCAGCTCACCCGGGACAGGGAACAACAATGAGCAGTTCTTC.

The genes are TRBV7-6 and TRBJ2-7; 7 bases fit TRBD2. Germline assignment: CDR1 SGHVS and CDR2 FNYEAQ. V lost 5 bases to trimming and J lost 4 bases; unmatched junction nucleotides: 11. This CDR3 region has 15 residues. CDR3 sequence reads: CASSLGSGKRYEQYF. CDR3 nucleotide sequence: TGTGCCAGCAGCCTCGGAAGCGGGAAGAGATACGAGCAGTACTTC.

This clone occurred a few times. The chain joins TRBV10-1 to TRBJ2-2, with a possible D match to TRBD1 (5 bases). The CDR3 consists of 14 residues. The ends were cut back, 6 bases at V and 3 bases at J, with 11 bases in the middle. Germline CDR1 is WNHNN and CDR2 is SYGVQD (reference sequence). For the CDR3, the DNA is TGCGCCAGCAGCCCTCAGGGATACACCGGGGAGCTGTTTTTT. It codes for CASSPQGYTGELFF.

CDR3 bases: TGTGCCAGCAGGTCCCTGGAGGGGACAGACTCTGAAGCTTTCTTT. Translated: CASRSLEGTDSEAFF. The chain couples TRBV7-9 to TRBJ1-1; TRBD1 agrees at 7 bases. This CDR3 has 15 amino acids. Germline CDR1 and CDR2: SEHNR and FQNEAQ (reference sequence). V gave up 6 bases and J gave up 6 bases; unmatched junction bases: 13.

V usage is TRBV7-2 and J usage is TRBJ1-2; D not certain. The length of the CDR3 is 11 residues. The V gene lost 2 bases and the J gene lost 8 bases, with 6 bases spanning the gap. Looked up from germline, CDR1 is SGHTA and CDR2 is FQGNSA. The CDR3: CASSLNTGYTF. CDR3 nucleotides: TGTGCCAGCAGCTTAAACACGGGCTACACCTTC. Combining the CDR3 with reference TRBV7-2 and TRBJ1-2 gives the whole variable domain GAGVSQSPSNKVTEKGKDVELRCDPISGHTALYWYRQSLGQGLEFLIYFQGNSAPDKSGLPSDRFSAERTGGSVSTLTIQRTQQEDSAVYLCASSLNTGYTFGSGTRLTVV.

The CDR3 is CASSRGLKGNEQFF. In DNA, the CDR3 is TGTGCCAGCAGCCGTGGACTTAAAGGGAATGAGCAGTTCTTC. This chain links TRBV21-1 with TRBJ2-1; the table names TRBD2, a call not compared with the DNA. TRBV21-1 has pseudogene status. CDR3 length: 14 residues.

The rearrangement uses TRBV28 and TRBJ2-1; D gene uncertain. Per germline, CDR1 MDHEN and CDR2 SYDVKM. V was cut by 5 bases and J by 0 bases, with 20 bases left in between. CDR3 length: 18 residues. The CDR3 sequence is CASSPRLAVFSSYNEQFF. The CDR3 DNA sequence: TGTGCCAGCAGTCCCCGCTTAGCCGTATTCAGCTCCTACAATGAGCAGTTCTTC.

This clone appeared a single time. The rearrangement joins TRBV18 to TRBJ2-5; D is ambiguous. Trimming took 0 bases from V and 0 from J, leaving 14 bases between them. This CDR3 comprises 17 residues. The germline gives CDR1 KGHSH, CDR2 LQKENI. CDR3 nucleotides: TGTGCCAGCTCACCACCGGTTGGCGGAGTCTACCAAGAGACCCAGTACTTC. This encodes CASSPPVGGVYQETQYF.

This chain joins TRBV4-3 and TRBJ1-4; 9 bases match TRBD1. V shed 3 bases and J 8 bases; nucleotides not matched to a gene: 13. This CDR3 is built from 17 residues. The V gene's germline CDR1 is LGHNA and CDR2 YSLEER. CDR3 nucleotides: TGCGCCAGCAGCCACCTCACGAACAGGGGGCCGGAAGAAAAACTGTTTTTT. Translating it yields CASSHLTNRGPEEKLFF.

CDR3 sequence (DNA): TGCAGCGCCACCGGGACTATTGTAGATACGCAGTATTTT. Translating it yields CSATGTIVDTQYF. V usage is TRBV29-1 and J usage is TRBJ2-3; the match to TRBD2 covers 7 bases. The V and J ends lost 7 bases and 5 bases, in that order; junction bases with no gene match: 9. The CDR3 length is 13 residues. From germline, CDR1 is SQVTM and CDR2 ANQGSEA.

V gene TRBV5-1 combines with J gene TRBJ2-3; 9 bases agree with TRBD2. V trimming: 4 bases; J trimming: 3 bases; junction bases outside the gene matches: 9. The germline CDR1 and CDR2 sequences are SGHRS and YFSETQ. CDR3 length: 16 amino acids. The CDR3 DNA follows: TGCGCCAGCAGCCCGTTGGGTAGCGGGGGAACAGATACGCAGTATTTT. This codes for CASSPLGSGGTDTQYF.

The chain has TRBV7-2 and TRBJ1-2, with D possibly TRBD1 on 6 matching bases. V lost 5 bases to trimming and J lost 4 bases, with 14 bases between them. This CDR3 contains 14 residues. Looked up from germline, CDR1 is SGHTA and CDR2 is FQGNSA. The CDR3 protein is CASSPRQVFYGYTF. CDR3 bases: TGTGCCAGCAGCCCAAGACAGGTCTTCTATGGCTACACCTTC.

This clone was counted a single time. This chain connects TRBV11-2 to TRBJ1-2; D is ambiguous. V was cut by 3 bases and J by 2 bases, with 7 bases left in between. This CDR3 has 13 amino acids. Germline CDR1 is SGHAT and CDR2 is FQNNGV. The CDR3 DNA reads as TGTGCCAGCAGCTTGACAAAGAACTATGGCTACACCTTC. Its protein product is CASSLTKNYGYTF.

The CDR3 DNA reads TGTGCCATCAGTGGAAACAGGGGGCCCTCCTACGAGCAGTACTTC. Amino acid sequence: CAISGNRGPSYEQYF. The V and J genes are TRBV10-3 and TRBJ2-7; TRBD1 matches 9 bases. The CDR3 sequence is 15 residues long. The V gene's germline CDR1 is ENHRY and CDR2 SYGVKD. After removal of 4 bases from V and 0 bases from J, the junction contained 4 bases not matched to a gene.

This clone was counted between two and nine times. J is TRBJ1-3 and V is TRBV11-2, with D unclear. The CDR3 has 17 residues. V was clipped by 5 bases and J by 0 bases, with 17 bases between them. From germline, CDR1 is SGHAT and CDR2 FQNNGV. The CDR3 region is CASSPTRDPRSGNTIYF. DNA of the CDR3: TGTGCCAGCAGCCCGACAAGAGATCCTCGCTCTGGAAACACCATATATTTT.

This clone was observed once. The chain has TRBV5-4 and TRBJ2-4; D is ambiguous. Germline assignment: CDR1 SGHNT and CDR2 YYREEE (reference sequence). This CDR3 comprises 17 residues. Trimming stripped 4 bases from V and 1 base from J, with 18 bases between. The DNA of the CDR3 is TGTGCCAGCAGCGGTGGCCCTAACACAGTGGCCAAAAACATTCAGTACTTC. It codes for CASSGGPNTVAKNIQYF.

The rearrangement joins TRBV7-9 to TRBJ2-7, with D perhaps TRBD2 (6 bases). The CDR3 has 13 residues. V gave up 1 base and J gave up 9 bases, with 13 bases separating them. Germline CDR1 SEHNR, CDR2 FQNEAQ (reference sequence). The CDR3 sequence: CASSLVGDLGQYF. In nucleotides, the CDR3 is TGTGCCAGCAGCTTAGTTGGGGACTTGGGGCAGTACTTC. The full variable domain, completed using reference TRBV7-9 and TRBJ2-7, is DTGVSQNPRHKITKRGQNVTFRCDPISEHNRLYWYRQTLGQGPEFLTYFQNEAQLEKSRLLSDRFSAERPKGSFSTLEIQRTEQGDSAMYLCASSLVGDLGQYFGPGTRLTVT.

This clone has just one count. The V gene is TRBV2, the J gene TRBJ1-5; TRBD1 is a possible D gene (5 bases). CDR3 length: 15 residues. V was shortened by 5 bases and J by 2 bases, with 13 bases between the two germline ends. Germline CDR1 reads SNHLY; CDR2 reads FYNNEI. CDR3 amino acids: CASSLVTEGNQPQHF. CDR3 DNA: TGTGCCAGCAGTTTAGTGACAGAGGGCAATCAGCCCCAGCATTTT.

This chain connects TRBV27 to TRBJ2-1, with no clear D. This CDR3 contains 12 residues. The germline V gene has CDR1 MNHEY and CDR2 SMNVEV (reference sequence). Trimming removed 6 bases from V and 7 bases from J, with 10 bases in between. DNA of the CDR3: TGTGCCAGCAGAAAGACTGGGAATGAGCAGTTCTTC. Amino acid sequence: CASRKTGNEQFF.

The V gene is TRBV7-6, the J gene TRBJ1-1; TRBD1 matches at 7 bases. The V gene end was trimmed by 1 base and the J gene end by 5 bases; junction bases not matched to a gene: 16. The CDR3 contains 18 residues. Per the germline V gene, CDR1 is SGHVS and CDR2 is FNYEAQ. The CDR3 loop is CASSLVGGQSPRGTEAFF. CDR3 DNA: TGTGCCAGCAGCTTAGTCGGGGGACAGAGCCCCCGCGGAACTGAAGCTTTCTTT.

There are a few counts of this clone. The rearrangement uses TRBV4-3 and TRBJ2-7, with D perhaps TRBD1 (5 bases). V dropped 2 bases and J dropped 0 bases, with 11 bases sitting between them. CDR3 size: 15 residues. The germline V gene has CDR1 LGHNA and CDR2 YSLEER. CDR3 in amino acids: CASSQQQTGSYEQYF. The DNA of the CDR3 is TGCGCCAGCAGCCAACAGCAAACAGGCTCCTACGAGCAGTACTTC.